These 3 T cell receptor beta chains were all obtained from the same sample, sequenced in a study. TCRdb used MiXCR to reprocess the RT-PCR reads, holding one entry per CDR3 protein. Here the sample spans approximately 720,000 distinct CDR3 sequences, 14% being singletons. The sequenced sample was memory CD4+ T cells from blood. These receptors all come from a female donor in good health, serving as a healthy control.

CDR3 coding DNA: TGTGCCAGCAGCCCGAGGCAGGGGACCTTCATTCCTAACTATGGCTACACCTTC. Translated, it gives CASSPRQGTFIPNYGYTF. The J gene is TRBJ1-2, the V gene TRBV6-5, with D possibly matching TRBD1 (6 bases). The V end was cut by 6 bases, the J end by 0 bases, with 23 bases between. CDR3 length: 18 amino acids. The germline V gene encodes CDR1 MNHEY and CDR2 SVGAGI.

This clonotype was detected a few times. The chain has TRBV5-4 and TRBJ2-2; no firm D call. In germline, CDR1 is SGHNT, CDR2 YYREEE (reference sequence). Trimming cost V 5 bases and J 4 bases, with 9 bases left between them. The CDR3 has 13 residues. As DNA, the CDR3 is TGTGCCAGCAGATCGGACGGCACCGGGGAGCTGTTTTTT. The encoded protein is CASRSDGTGELFF.

The chain employs TRBV27 and TRBJ2-6; TRBD1 matches at 8 bases. Germline-derived CDR1 and CDR2 are MNHEY and SMNVEV (reference sequence). With V trimmed by 10 bases and J by 0 bases, 11 bases remained unmatched. The CDR3 length is 17 residues. The CDR3 nucleotides read TGTGCCATCAAAAACGGGACAGGAATCTCTGGGGCCAACGTCCTGACTTTC. Protein: CAIKNGTGISGANVLTF.